These T cell receptor beta chains were read from a single sample in a study of blood T cell repertoires in COVID-19. The protocol was immunoSEQ multiplex PCR, while the TCRdb copy is restricted to in-frame clones and leaves out a portion. The data show 200,000 or so clones, with 70% to 85% seen just once and under 5.5% held by the top ten. The specimen was peripheral blood. The receptors originated from a woman under 40 with acute or convalescent COVID-19. The CDR3 runs from the conserved cysteine through the conserved F or W. A D gene is named only where the DNA matches it firmly. Some rows mark clone size as missing; the rest say once, few, many or name a class of expanded clone.

NA,TRBJ1-1,NA,TRBV28,TGTGCCAGCAGTTTATATGCGGTTGGCCACACTGAAGCTTTCTTT,CASSLYAVGHTEAFF
NA,TRBJ1-2,TRBD1,TRBV19,TGTGCCAGTGCCTTACAGGGGGAGGGCTATGGCTACACCTTC,CASALQGEGYGYTF
NA,TRBJ2-3,TRBD1,TRBV24-1,TGTGCCACCAGTGAATTGACAGGGTTAACAGATACGCAGTATTTT,CATSELTGLTDTQYF
once,TRBJ1-1,NA,TRBV10-1,TGCGCCAGCAGCCGCGTCCAGAACACTGAAGCTTTCTTT,CASSRVQNTEAFF
NA,TRBJ1-5,NA,TRBV15,TGTGCCACCAGCAGAGAACAGATTAGCAATCAGCCCCAGCATTTT,CATSREQISNQPQHF
NA,TRBJ2-7,TRBD2,TRBV6-5,TGTGCCAGCAGTCTAGCGGAAGACTCCTACGAGCAGTACTTC,CASSLAEDSYEQYF
NA,TRBJ1-2,NA,TRBV2,TGTGCCAGCAGTGAAGGCCCAGGGCGCACCTATGGCTACACCTTC,CASSEGPGRTYGYTF
NA,TRBJ1-2,TRBD1,TRBV19,TGTGCCAGTAGAAAAATAAGGGACAGGAGCAGTTCTAACTATGGCTACACCTTC,CASRKIRDRSSSNYGYTF
once,TRBJ1-1,NA,TRBV6-5,TGTGCCAGCAGTTACGACTGGGCCGGAGGCACTGAAGCTTTCTTT,CASSYDWAGGTEAFF
once,TRBJ1-5,TRBD1,TRBV5-8,TGTGCCAGCAGCCCGAGGACAGGACCACTTAATCAGCCCCAGCATTTT,CASSPRTGPLNQPQHF
NA,TRBJ1-1,NA,TRBV9,TGTGCCAGCAGCGTAGGGGCGGGCACTGAAGCTTTCTTT,CASSVGAGTEAFF
NA,TRBJ1-2,NA,TRBV29-1,TGCAGCGTTGCCGGACAGCCCAACTATGGCTACACCTTC,CSVAGQPNYGYTF
once,TRBJ1-5,NA,TRBV7-9,TGTGCCAGCAGTCCTACAGGAAGCAATCAGCCCCAGCATTTT,CASSPTGSNQPQHF
NA,TRBJ2-1,TRBD2,TRBV13,TGTGCCAGCCGCCCTCGCGGGAGCTCCTACAATGAGCAGTTCTTC,CASRPRGSSYNEQFF